Sequencing of this TCR beta chain was carried out in a study of T cells in Graves' hyperthyroidism and ophthalmopathy. Researchers took RNA transcripts and amplified the TCR beta CDR3 regions from them. The HTBI primer set served for first-round RT-PCR of the TCR CDR3. TCRdb fed the multiplex PCR reads into MiXCR, producing one record per CDR3 protein. The sample consists of more than 500,000 distinct CDR3 sequences, more than 15% of them appearing once. This clonotype was found once. The specimen was blood. This receptor was taken from a young woman with Graves' ophthalmopathy.

As DNA, the CDR3 is TGTGCCAGCAGTCAGAGGCTCCACGGGACTAGTCGGGACACCGGGGAGCTGTTTTTT. Protein product: CASSQRLHGTSRDTGELFF. V gene TRBV5-4 combines with J gene TRBJ2-2, with 8 bases identical to TRBD2. The J segment lost 3 bases and the V segment lost 5 bases, leaving 18 bases of the junction unmatched. CDR1 is SGHNT and CDR2 is YYREEE in the germline V gene (reference sequence). This CDR3 contains 19 residues.